Presented here are 22 T cell receptor beta chains from one specimen sequenced in a study of cytomegalovirus exposure and HLA in healthy donors. Sequencing was performed with immunoSEQ multiplex PCR; in TCRdb, only in-frame clones are kept and a portion is missing. This repertoire shows around 250,000 clones, about 90% found once; its top ten account for 3.1%. Material for sequencing was PBMCs. These TCRs come from a woman aged 30 to 39 in good health and CMV-seronegative.

J is TRBJ1-5 and V is TRBV25-1, with no clear D. V was pared by 7 bases and J by 7 bases, with 14 bases between. This CDR3 is built from 13 residues. Germline CDR1 reads MGHDK; CDR2 reads SYGVNS. CDR3 region: CASISGVGQPQHF. The CDR3, as DNA: TGTGCCAGCATATCCGGGGTTGGACAGCCCCAGCATTTT.

Of note for this clone: The junction and the germline gene differ at one end; a read error may be behind it. In DNA form, the CDR3 reads TGTGCCAGCAGTTTAAACAGGGGGCAATACTCTGGTCAGCCCCAGCATTTT. Translation gives CASSLNRGQYSGQPQHF. This chain connects TRBV7-3 to TRBJ1-5; 9 bases are shared with TRBD1. The CDR3 contains 17 residues. Germline V gives CDR1 SGHTA, CDR2 FQGTGA.

The chain links TRBV7-7 to TRBJ2-4, with D unclear. Germline V CDR1 and CDR2: SSHAT, FNYEAQ (reference sequence). The CDR3 runs to 16 residues. Trimming removed 5 bases from V and 5 bases from J, with 19 bases in between. CDR3 loop: CASSHPSQGKENIQYF. CDR3 sequence (DNA): TGTGCCAGCAGCCATCCCTCACAAGGAAAAGAAAACATTCAGTACTTC. The full variable domain, its missing parts supplied by reference TRBV7-7 and TRBJ2-4, is GAGVSQSPRYKVTKRGQDVTLRCDPISSHATLYWYQQALGQGPEFLTYFNYEAQPDKSGLPSDRFSAERPEGSISTLTIQRTEQRDSAMYRCASSHPSQGKENIQYFGAGTRLSVL.

The chain combines TRBV27 with TRBJ2-1; 10 bases match TRBD2. V dropped 3 bases and J dropped 1; count of bases not matched to a gene: 9. Germline CDR1 MNHEY, CDR2 SMNVEV (reference sequence). The CDR3 contains 18 residues. In nucleotides, the CDR3 is TGTGCCAGCAGTTTTGGGTCTAGCGGGAGAATTTCCTACAATGAGCAGTTCTTC. Its translation: CASSFGSSGRISYNEQFF.

The chain combines TRBV10-3 with TRBJ2-1; D is possibly TRBD2 (6 bases). Trimming took 10 bases from V and 6 from J, leaving 19 bases between them. CDR1 and CDR2 from the germline V gene are ENHRY and SYGVKD. This CDR3 is built from 14 residues. The CDR3 DNA follows: TGTGCCACCCAGGGAGGTAGTGGGGTCAATGAGCAGTTCTTC. Encoded protein: CATQGGSGVNEQFF.

V gene TRBV28 combines with J gene TRBJ2-3, with unresolved D. The germline CDR1 and CDR2 sequences are MDHEN and SYDVKM. The V end was cut by 8 bases, the J end by 3 bases, with 15 bases between. The CDR3 sequence is 14 residues long. The CDR3 here is CASGRPGSTDTQYF. The CDR3 DNA reads TGTGCCAGCGGACGTCCTGGTTCTACAGATACGCAGTATTTT.

The chain is built from TRBV6-5 and TRBJ1-3; the D is unclear. V was clipped by 4 bases and J by 7 bases, with 5 bases between them. The CDR3 length is 11 residues. From germline, CDR1 is MNHEY and CDR2 SVGAGI. The CDR3 here is CASSFGNTIYF. DNA of the CDR3: TGTGCCAGCAGTTTTGGGAACACCATATATTTT.

The CDR3 region has the DNA TGTGCCAGCAAATCGCCAGGGCGCACCGGGGAGCTGTTTTTT. It specifies CASKSPGRTGELFF. The chain recombines TRBV11-2 with TRBJ2-2; D may be TRBD1 (5 bases). Germline CDR1 reads SGHAT; CDR2 reads FQNNGV. The CDR3 consists of 14 residues. Trimming left V 7 bases short and J 4 bases short, with 13 bases between.

The rearrangement uses TRBV5-1 and TRBJ1-1; D is undetermined. CDR3 length: 13 amino acids. Germline assignment: CDR1 SGHRS and CDR2 YFSETQ. Between the trimmed V and J ends, which lost 2 bases and 5 bases, there was a span of 10 bases. CDR3 amino acids: CASSFRGKTEAFF. CDR3 sequence (DNA): TGCGCCAGCAGCTTTAGAGGGAAAACTGAAGCTTTCTTT.

J is TRBJ2-3 and V is TRBV19; 9 positions agree with TRBD2. Trimming took 4 bases from V and 2 from J; bases not matched to a gene: 4. The CDR3 runs 15 residues. Germline V gene sequence: CDR1 LNHDA, CDR2 SQIVND (reference sequence). The chain's CDR3 is CASSKPSGNTDTQYF. The CDR3, as DNA: TGTGCCAGTAGTAAACCTAGCGGGAACACAGATACGCAGTATTTT.

This clone was recorded a few times. Different DNA sequences within this sample yield the same CDR3. The gene calls are TRBV27 and TRBJ2-6; D is unclear. Between the trimmed V and J ends, which lost 0 bases and 3 bases, there was a span of 0 bases. CDR1 is MNHEY, CDR2 SMNVEV, per germline (reference sequence). The CDR3 sequence is 13 residues long. CDR3 amino acids: CASSLSGANVLTF. The DNA for the CDR3 is TGTGCCAGCAGTTTATCTGGGGCCAACGTCCTGACTTTC. Full variable domain (remainder filled in from reference TRBV27 and TRBJ2-6): EAQVTQNPRYLITVTGKKLTVTCSQNMNHEYMSWYRQDPGLGLRQIYYSMNVEVTDKGDVPEGYKVSRKEKRNFPLILESPSPNQTSLYFCASSLSGANVLTFGAGSRLTVL.

The CDR3 region is CASRTSGSANTGELFF. CDR3 DNA sequence: TGTGCCAGCCGGACTAGCGGGAGTGCGAACACCGGGGAGCTGTTTTTT. The V and J genes are TRBV28 and TRBJ2-2, with TRBD2 matching 13 bases. The CDR3 covers 16 residues. V shed 8 bases, J shed 0 bases, and the junction held 3 bases outside the gene matches. The germline V gene has CDR1 MDHEN and CDR2 SYDVKM. The whole variable domain, filled in from reference TRBV28 and TRBJ2-2, reads DVKVTQSSRYLVKRTGEKVFLECVQDMDHENMFWYRQDPGLGLRLIYFSYDVKMKEKGDIPEGYSVSREKKERFSLILESASTNQTSMYLCASRTSGSANTGELFFGEGSRLTVL.

The V and J genes are TRBV6-5 and TRBJ2-5; D not certain. CDR1 and CDR2 (germline): MNHEY, SVGAGI. The V gene lost 6 bases and the J gene lost 4 bases, with 12 bases spanning the gap. The CDR3 extends over 13 amino acids. The DNA for the CDR3 is TGTGCCAGCAGGTCTAGTAGTCCAGAGACCCAGTACTTC. Protein: CASRSSSPETQYF.

The J gene is TRBJ2-7, the V gene TRBV6-1; a possible D gene is TRBD2 (6 bases). Germline V lookup: CDR1 MNHNS, CDR2 SASEGT. The length of the CDR3 is 15 residues. V shed 6 bases and J shed 1 base, with 16 bases lying between them. The chain's CDR3 is CASSAVAGSSYEQYF. CDR3 in DNA: TGTGCCAGCAGCGCCGTGGCGGGATCGTCCTACGAGCAGTACTTC.

The chain has TRBV11-3 and TRBJ2-1, with TRBD1 as a possible D gene (7 bases). V shed 5 bases and J shed 0 bases, with 17 bases lying between them. From germline, CDR1 is SGHNT and CDR2 YENEEA. The CDR3 has 17 residues. DNA of the CDR3: TGTGCCAGCAGCGGCGGAGGGGGCCGAGGCTCCTACAATGAGCAGTTCTTC. As protein: CASSGGGGRGSYNEQFF.

V gene TRBV4-3 combines with J gene TRBJ2-7; D gene ambiguous. V was trimmed by 0 bases and J by 3 bases, leaving 12 bases between them. CDR1 and CDR2 from the germline V gene are LGHNA and YSLEER. The length of the CDR3 is 15 residues. The CDR3, as DNA: TGCGCCAGCAGCCAAGATAGTGGCGGTTACTACGAGCAGTACTTC. Its translation is CASSQDSGGYYEQYF.

The chain recombines TRBV5-6 with TRBJ1-4, with 9 bases aligning to TRBD1. The CDR3 spans 14 residues. The germline CDR1 and CDR2 sequences are SGHDT and YYEEEE. The V and J ends lost 5 bases and 7 bases, in that order; junction bases with no gene match: 6. The DNA for the CDR3 is TGTGCCAGCAGTGAGACAGGGGGTTCTGAAAAACTGTTTTTT. Translated, it gives CASSETGGSEKLFF.

The V gene is TRBV11-2, the J gene TRBJ2-5; D is unresolved. V was trimmed by 5 bases and J by 0 bases, leaving 7 bases between them. This CDR3 region has 13 residues. Germline CDR1 reads SGHAT; CDR2 reads FQNNGV. CDR3 amino acids: CASSLTHQETQYF. CDR3 coding DNA: TGTGCCAGCAGCCTCACCCACCAAGAGACCCAGTACTTC.

The J gene is TRBJ2-1, the V gene TRBV11-2, with TRBD1 as a possible D gene (7 bases). Per the germline V gene, CDR1 is SGHAT and CDR2 is FQNNGV. V lost 3 bases and J 5 bases, leaving 14 bases between the germline ends. The CDR3 runs 15 residues. The CDR3 bases are TGTGCCAGCAGCTTCGGCAGGGGGGCAAACAATGAGCAGTTCTTC. Amino acids: CASSFGRGANNEQFF.

The chain has TRBV30 and TRBJ2-2; D is unresolved. This CDR3 is 12 amino acids long. Per germline, CDR1 GTSNPN and CDR2 SVGIG (reference sequence). The V gene lost 3 bases and the J gene lost 2 bases, with 4 bases spanning the gap. The CDR3 is CAWRQNTGELFF. CDR3 bases: TGTGCCTGGAGGCAAAACACCGGGGAGCTGTTTTTT.

The chain couples TRBV9 to TRBJ2-7; D is possibly TRBD1 (7 bases). The CDR3 length is 15 residues. CDR1 is SGDLS and CDR2 is YYNGEE in the germline V gene. V dropped 0 bases and J dropped 4 bases, with 14 bases sitting between them. The CDR3 bases are TGTGCCAGCAGCGTAGACGGCGGGACAGCTTACGAGCAGTACTTC. Translation: CASSVDGGTAYEQYF.

This chain uses TRBV6-1 with TRBJ2-7; D not resolved. V was trimmed by 1 base and J by 3 bases, leaving 10 bases between them. Looked up from germline, CDR1 is MNHNS and CDR2 is SASEGT. The CDR3 totals 14 residues. CDR3 bases: TGTGCCAGCAGTGAAGGTGCTACCCACTACGAGCAGTACTTC. It yields the protein CASSEGATHYEQYF.